This T cell receptor beta chain was sequenced during a study of shared clonotypes between healthy human individuals. Study-wide results and limits: Four donors held about 5% of naive CD4 clonotypes in common.

This clone was recorded a few times. Antigen: not known. Other DNA sequences of this sample code for an identical CDR3. This CDR3 has 12 residues. The V end was cut by 3 bases, the J end by 10 bases, with 7 bases between. CDR1 SEHNR and CDR2 FQNEAQ come from the germline V gene (reference sequence). Naive CD8 populations comprised CD45RO-negative cells positively selected for CCR7, excluding terminally differentiated effector memory CD45RA+ cells. Donors had no recently reported acute infections or vaccinations and were HIV-negative. Execution of the assay was at deep level. TCRdb's table, derived via immunoSEQ multiplex PCR, lists solely in-frame clones and lacks some. This table has millions of clones, about 95% appearing once.

J is TRBJ1-6 and V is TRBV7-9; D is unresolved. The clonotype originates from a young man in good health. Sequenced material: naive CD8+ T cells sorted from blood. CDR3 residues: CASSLEGSPLHF. The CDR3 DNA reads as TGTGCCAGCAGCTTGGAAGGCTCACCCCTCCACTTT.